The clone carrying this T cell receptor (beta chain) was recorded at least ten times. Trimming removed 0 bases from V and 5 bases from J, with 14 bases in between. Germline V lookup: CDR1 SGHVS, CDR2 FQNEAQ. The CDR3 is 17 amino acids. TCRdb re-analysed the 5' RACE reads in MiXCR, keeping a single row per CDR3 protein. The sample has roughly 48,000 distinct CDR3 sequences; over 5% are singletons. The data are from a study of early T cells in non-severe SARS-CoV-2 infection. The chain links TRBV7-8 to TRBJ1-6; D uncertain. The sequenced sample consisted of whole blood. The receptor's source is an adult who was a healthcare worker with PCR-confirmed SARS-CoV-2 infection or an uninfected control (not recorded which). Written as DNA, the CDR3 is TGTGCCAGCAGCTTAGCGCGAGGTGGAGATAATAATTCACCCCTCCACTTT. Translation: CASSLARGGDNNSPLHF.